Reported below is one TCR beta chain. The antigen this receptor binds is unknown. No quality values exist for individual bases; no much larger clone is one base distant. The library relied on the immunoSEQ multiplex PCR assay. TCRdb re-hosts the immuneACCESS table, in-frame sequences only. Its copies lack some clones; in the studies checked, an unresolved V gene accounts for under half of them, and the cause for the rest is not known. Here the sample has about 64,000 clones; 90% occur a single time. In total, the top ten clones hold more than 2% of the sample. Trimming accounts for 4 bases at V and 6 bases at J, while the number of junction bases matched to no gene is 5. The germline V gene (reference sequence) specifies LNHDA as CDR1 and SQIVND as CDR2. Its CDR3 holds 14 amino acids, cysteine through phenylalanine. CDR3 DNA is the only sequence kept; it has 42 bases, read in frame from the first base.

This specimen belongs to a study of T cell changes during pregnancy in multiple sclerosis (dated by TCRdb to between 2019 and 2020). Regarding the complete study: The study examined how the T cell repertoire changed over the course of pregnancy in women with multiple sclerosis.

Here the chain combines TRBV19 and TRBJ1-4, with TRBD1 identical over 7 junction bases. The TCR originated in a female donor in good health, enrolled as a control in a pregnancy study. The source material was peripheral blood, sampled in the second trimester of pregnancy. The CDR3 sequence is CASSRGTEDEKLFF. The DNA reads as follows: TGTGCCAGTAGTAGGGGGACAGAGGATGAAAAACTGTTTTTT.